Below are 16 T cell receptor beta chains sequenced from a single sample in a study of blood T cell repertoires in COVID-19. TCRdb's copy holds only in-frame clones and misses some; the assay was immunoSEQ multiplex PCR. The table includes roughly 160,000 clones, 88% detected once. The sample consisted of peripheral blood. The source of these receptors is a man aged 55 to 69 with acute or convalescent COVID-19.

The CDR3 is CASSLRDRGYGYTF. Written as DNA, the CDR3 is TGTGCCAGCAGCTTGAGGGACAGGGGCTATGGCTACACCTTC. This chain joins TRBV5-4 and TRBJ1-2, with 10 positions matching TRBD1. The CDR3 totals 14 residues. Germline V gene lookup returns CDR1 SGHNT and CDR2 YYREEE (reference sequence). The V gene end was trimmed by 1 base and the J gene end by 4 bases; junction bases not matched to a gene: 1.

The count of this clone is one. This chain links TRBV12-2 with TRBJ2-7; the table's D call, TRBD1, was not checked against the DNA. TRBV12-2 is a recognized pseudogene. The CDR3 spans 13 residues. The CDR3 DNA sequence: TGTGCAAGTCGCCCCCAGGGGCCCTACGAGCAGTACGTC. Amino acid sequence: CASRPQGPYEQYV.

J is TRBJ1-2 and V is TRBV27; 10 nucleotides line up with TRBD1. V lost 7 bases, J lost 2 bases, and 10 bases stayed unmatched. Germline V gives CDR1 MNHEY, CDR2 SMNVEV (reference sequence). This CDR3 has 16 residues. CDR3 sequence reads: CASTATGQGVNYGYTF. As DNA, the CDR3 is TGTGCCAGCACCGCTACTGGACAGGGGGTAAACTATGGCTACACCTTC.

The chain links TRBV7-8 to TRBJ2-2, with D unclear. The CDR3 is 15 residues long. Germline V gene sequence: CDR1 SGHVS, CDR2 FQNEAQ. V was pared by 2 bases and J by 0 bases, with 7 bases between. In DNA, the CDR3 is TGTGCCAGCAGCTTATCACGCGCGAACACCGGGGAGCTGTTTTTT. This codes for CASSLSRANTGELFF.

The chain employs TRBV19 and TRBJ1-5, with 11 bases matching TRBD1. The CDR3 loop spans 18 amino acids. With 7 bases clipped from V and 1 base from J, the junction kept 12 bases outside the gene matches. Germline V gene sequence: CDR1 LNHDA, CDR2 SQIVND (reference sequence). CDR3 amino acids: CASIGRTGGKWSNQPQHF. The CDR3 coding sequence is TGTGCCAGTATTGGGAGGACAGGGGGCAAATGGAGCAATCAGCCCCAGCATTTT.

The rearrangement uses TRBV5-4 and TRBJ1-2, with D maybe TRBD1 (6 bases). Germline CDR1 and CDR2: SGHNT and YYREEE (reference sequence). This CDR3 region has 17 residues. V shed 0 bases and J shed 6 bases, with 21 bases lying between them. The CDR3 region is CASSLGLQGSFVDGYTF. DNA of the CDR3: TGTGCCAGCAGCTTGGGATTGCAGGGGAGCTTTGTGGATGGCTACACCTTC.

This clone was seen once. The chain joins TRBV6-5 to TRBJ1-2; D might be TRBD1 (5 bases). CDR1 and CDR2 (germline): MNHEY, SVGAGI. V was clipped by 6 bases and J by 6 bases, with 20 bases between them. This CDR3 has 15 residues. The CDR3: CASRLVGGSEHGYTF. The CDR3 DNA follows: TGTGCCAGCAGGCTCGTCGGGGGTTCGGAGCATGGCTACACCTTC.

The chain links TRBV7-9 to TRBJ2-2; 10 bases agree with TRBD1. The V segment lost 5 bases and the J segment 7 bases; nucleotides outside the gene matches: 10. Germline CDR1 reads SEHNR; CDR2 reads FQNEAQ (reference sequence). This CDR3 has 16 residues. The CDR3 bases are TGTGCCAGCAGCACCGGGACAGGGGACAGTGGCGGGGAGCTGTTTTTT. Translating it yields CASSTGTGDSGGELFF.

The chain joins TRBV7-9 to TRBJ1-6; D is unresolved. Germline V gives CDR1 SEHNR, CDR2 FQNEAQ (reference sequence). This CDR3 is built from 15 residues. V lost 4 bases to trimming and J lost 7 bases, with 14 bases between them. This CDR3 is CASSSHAGSNSPLHF. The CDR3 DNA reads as TGTGCCAGCAGCTCTCACGCGGGCTCCAATTCACCCCTCCACTTT.

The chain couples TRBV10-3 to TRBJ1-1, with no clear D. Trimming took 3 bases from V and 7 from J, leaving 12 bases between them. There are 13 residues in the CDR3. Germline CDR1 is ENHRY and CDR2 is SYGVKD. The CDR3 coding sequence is TGTGCCATCAGTGATAGCCCCGAGGGTGAAGCTTTCTTT. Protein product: CAISDSPEGEAFF.

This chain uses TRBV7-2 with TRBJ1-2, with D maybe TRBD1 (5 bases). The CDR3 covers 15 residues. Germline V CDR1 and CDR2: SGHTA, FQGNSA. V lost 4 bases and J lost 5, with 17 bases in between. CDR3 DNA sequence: TGTGCCAGCAGCTCCCTCCTCGGGGGGAGGTATGGCTACACCTTC. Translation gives CASSSLLGGRYGYTF.

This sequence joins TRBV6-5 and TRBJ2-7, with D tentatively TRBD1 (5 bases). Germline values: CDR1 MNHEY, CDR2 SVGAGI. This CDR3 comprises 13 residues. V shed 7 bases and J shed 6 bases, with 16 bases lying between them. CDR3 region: CASTEAWGSEQYV. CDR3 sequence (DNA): TGTGCCAGCACCGAGGCCTGGGGCTCCGAGCAGTACGTC.

The CDR3 loop is CASRQGQSSGNTIYF. The CDR3 coding sequence is TGTGCCAGCAGGCAGGGACAGAGCTCTGGAAACACCATATATTTT. The chain employs TRBV7-9 and TRBJ1-3; 7 nucleotides line up with TRBD1. The CDR3 has 15 amino acids. In germline, CDR1 is SEHNR, CDR2 FQNEAQ (reference sequence). V dropped 6 bases and J dropped 0; count of bases not matched to a gene: 5. Drawing the rest from reference TRBV7-9 and TRBJ1-3, the complete variable domain is DTGVSQNPRHKITKRGQNVTFRCDPISEHNRLYWYRQTLGQGPEFLTYFQNEAQLEKSRLLSDRFSAERPKGSFSTLEIQRTEQGDSAMYLCASRQGQSSGNTIYFGEGSWLTVV.

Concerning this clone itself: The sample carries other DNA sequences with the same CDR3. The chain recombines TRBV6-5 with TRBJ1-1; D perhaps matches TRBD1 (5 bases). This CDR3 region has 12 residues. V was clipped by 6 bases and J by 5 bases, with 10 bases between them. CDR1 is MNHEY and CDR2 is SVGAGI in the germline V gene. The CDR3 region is CASSPRDTEAFF. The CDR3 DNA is TGTGCCAGCAGCCCCAGGGATACTGAAGCTTTCTTT.

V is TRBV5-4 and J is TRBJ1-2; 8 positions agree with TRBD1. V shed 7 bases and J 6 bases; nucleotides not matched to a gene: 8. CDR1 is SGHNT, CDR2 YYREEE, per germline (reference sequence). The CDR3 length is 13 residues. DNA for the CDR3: TGTGCCAGCCTTCACAGGGGGAAGGATGGCTACACCTTC. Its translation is CASLHRGKDGYTF.

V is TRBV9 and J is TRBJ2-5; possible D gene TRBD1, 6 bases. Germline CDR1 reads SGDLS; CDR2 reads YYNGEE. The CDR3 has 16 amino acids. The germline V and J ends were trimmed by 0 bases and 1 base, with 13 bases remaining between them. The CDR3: CASSVGQGTFQETQYF. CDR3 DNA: TGTGCCAGCAGCGTAGGCCAGGGGACATTCCAAGAGACCCAGTACTTC.